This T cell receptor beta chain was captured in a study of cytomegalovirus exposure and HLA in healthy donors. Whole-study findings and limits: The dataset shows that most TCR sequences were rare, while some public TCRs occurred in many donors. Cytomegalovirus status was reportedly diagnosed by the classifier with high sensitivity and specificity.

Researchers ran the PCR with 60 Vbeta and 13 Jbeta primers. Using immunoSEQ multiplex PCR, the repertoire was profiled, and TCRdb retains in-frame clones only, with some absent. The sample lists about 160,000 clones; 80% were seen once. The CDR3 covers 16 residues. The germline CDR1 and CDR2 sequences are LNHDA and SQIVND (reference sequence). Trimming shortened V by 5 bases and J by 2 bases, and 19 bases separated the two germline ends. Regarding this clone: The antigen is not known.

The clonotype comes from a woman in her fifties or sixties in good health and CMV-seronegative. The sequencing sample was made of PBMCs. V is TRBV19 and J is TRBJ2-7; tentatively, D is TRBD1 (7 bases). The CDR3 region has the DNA TGTGCCAGTAGTCCATACAGGGGAGGTGGGGCCTACGAGCAGTACTTC. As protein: CASSPYRGGGAYEQYF.